The 25 T cell receptor beta chains listed next were all sequenced from one sample in a study of a mutant IDH1 vaccine in newly diagnosed glioma. Assay: immunoSEQ multiplex PCR; the TCRdb copy retains only in-frame clones and omits some. The sample has about 88,000 clones; approximately 80% are singletons. Described time point: baseline, week 1 (first vaccination visit). The treatment denotes: pre-vaccination baseline after standard-of-care therapy. Sequenced material: PBMCs, taken from a glioma patient treated with radiotherapy, temozolomide or both. The source of these receptors is a man aged 35 to 55 with glioma. Some clones in this sample may be carry-over from other donors' samples.

The gene calls are TRBV7-9 and TRBJ1-5, with no clear D. V gave up 3 bases and J gave up 8 bases, with 8 bases separating them. Germline V lookup: CDR1 SEHNR, CDR2 FQNEAQ (reference sequence). The CDR3 contains 12 residues. The CDR3 region is CASSFLGEPQHF. Here the CDR3 DNA reads TGTGCCAGCAGCTTTTTGGGCGAGCCCCAGCATTTT.

V usage is TRBV7-2 and J usage is TRBJ1-2, with 7 bases identical to TRBD1. V lost 5 bases to trimming and J lost 5 bases; unmatched junction nucleotides: 5. Per the germline V gene, CDR1 is SGHTA and CDR2 is FQGNSA. This CDR3 region has 13 residues. CDR3 loop: CASSTDRDYGYTF. CDR3 coding DNA: TGTGCCAGCAGCACCGACAGGGATTATGGCTACACCTTC. Variable domain in full (rest from reference TRBV7-2 and TRBJ1-2): GAGVSQSPSNKVTEKGKDVELRCDPISGHTALYWYRQSLGQGLEFLIYFQGNSAPDKSGLPSDRFSAERTGGSVSTLTIQRTQQEDSAVYLCASSTDRDYGYTFGSGTRLTVV.

CDR3 bases: TGTGCCAGTAGCAACCAGCGTGATCAGCCCCAGCATTTT. Protein sequence: CASSNQRDQPQHF. V is TRBV19 and J is TRBJ1-5; D is unclear. The CDR3 has 13 amino acids. V lost 6 bases, J lost 5 bases, and 11 bases lay in between. CDR1 is LNHDA, CDR2 SQIVND, per germline (reference sequence).

The V and J genes are TRBV30 and TRBJ2-7, with D unresolved. The CDR3 length is 11 residues. Germline V CDR1 and CDR2: GTSNPN, SVGIG (reference sequence). The V and J ends lost 5 bases and 2 bases respectively, with 7 bases between them. The DNA of the CDR3 is TGTGCCTGGGACGGACCCTACGAGCAGTACTTC. Translated, it gives CAWDGPYEQYF.

V and J are TRBV25-1 and TRBJ2-5, with TRBD1 as a possible D gene (6 bases). There are 16 residues in the CDR3. Trimming removed 0 bases at V and 5 bases at J, with 16 bases between. Germline CDR1 MGHDK, CDR2 SYGVNS. The CDR3 nucleotides read TGTGCCAGCAGTGAATACAGGGGCTCCGCGAGCGAGACCCAGTACTTC. This codes for CASSEYRGSASETQYF.

The J gene is TRBJ2-1, the V gene TRBV4-1; TRBD2 matches 13 bases. The CDR3 extends over 17 amino acids. The germline V gene encodes CDR1 MGHRA and CDR2 YSYEKL. J lost 9 bases, V lost 0 bases, and 8 bases had no gene match. DNA for the CDR3: TGCGCCAGCAGCCAAGATAGGCGGACTAGCGGGGGAAGTGAGCAGTTCTTC. This gives the protein CASSQDRRTSGGSEQFF.

The chain employs TRBV6-6 and TRBJ1-3, with D hard to call. Germline lookup yields CDR1 MNHNY and CDR2 SVGAGI (reference sequence). The CDR3 runs 16 residues. Trimming cost V 5 bases and J 0 bases, with 14 bases left between them. The CDR3 reads CASSTQRDLSGNTIYF. CDR3 sequence (DNA): TGTGCCAGCAGTACCCAGAGAGACCTCTCTGGAAACACCATATATTTT.

This rearrangement joins TRBV10-3 to TRBJ1-2; D unresolved. CDR3 length: 13 amino acids. Germline V gene sequence: CDR1 ENHRY, CDR2 SYGVKD. V was trimmed by 4 bases and J by 5 bases, leaving 11 bases between them. The CDR3 region is CAISGNTAYGYTF. The CDR3, as DNA: TGTGCCATCAGTGGGAACACCGCATATGGCTACACCTTC.

The J gene is TRBJ2-7, the V gene TRBV18; the match to TRBD1 covers 10 bases. The CDR3 is 14 amino acids. Germline values: CDR1 KGHSH, CDR2 LQKENI. V lost 5 bases and J lost 3; bases outside the gene matches: 4. The CDR3 DNA sequence: TGTGCCAGCTCAAACCGGGACAGGGGCTACGAGCAGTACTTC. Its protein product is CASSNRDRGYEQYF.

The chain recombines TRBV7-9 with TRBJ2-7; 8 bases agree with TRBD1. V was pared by 5 bases and J by 4 bases, with 7 bases of the junction left unmatched. Germline values: CDR1 SEHNR, CDR2 FQNEAQ (reference sequence). The CDR3 spans 14 residues. The CDR3 protein is CASSPGTGEYEQYF. The CDR3 bases are TGTGCCAGCAGCCCAGGGACAGGAGAGTACGAGCAGTACTTC.

J is TRBJ2-2 and V is TRBV7-2, with D possibly matching TRBD1 (6 bases). CDR1 SGHTA and CDR2 FQGNSA come from the germline V gene. Between the trimmed V and J ends, which lost 0 bases and 4 bases, there was a span of 9 bases. The CDR3 has 15 residues. The CDR3 DNA reads as TGTGCCAGCAGCTTAGCGGGGGCCGCCACCGGGGAGCTGTTTTTT. Encoded protein: CASSLAGAATGELFF.

This sequence joins TRBV6-6 and TRBJ1-2, with 8 bases aligning to TRBD1. Trimming cost V 2 bases and J 7 bases; bases outside gene matches: 12. The CDR3 spans 16 residues. The germline V gene has CDR1 MNHNY and CDR2 SVGAGI (reference sequence). The chain's CDR3 is CASSYPFGAGGGGYTF. The CDR3 DNA sequence: TGTGCCAGCAGTTACCCGTTTGGGGCAGGGGGCGGTGGCTACACCTTC.

The chain uses TRBV30 and TRBJ1-4; D is undetermined. The CDR3 consists of 13 residues. Germline CDR1 is GTSNPN and CDR2 is SVGIG (reference sequence). V lost 4 bases, J lost 3 bases, and 9 bases lay in between. Here the CDR3 reads CAWKRWPNEKLFF. Here the CDR3 DNA reads TGTGCCTGGAAACGTTGGCCTAATGAAAAACTGTTTTTT.

This chain connects TRBV14 to TRBJ1-6; tentative D call: TRBD1 (6 bases). The CDR3 is 13 amino acids. In germline, CDR1 is SGHDN, CDR2 FVKESK. V was pared by 1 base and J by 10 bases, with 8 bases between. The CDR3 nucleotides read TGTGCCAGCAGCCAAGTTGGGGGCTCACCCCTCCACTTT. Translating gives CASSQVGGSPLHF.

This sequence joins TRBV6-5 and TRBJ1-2; D not certain. CDR3 length equals 10 residues. CDR1 is MNHEY and CDR2 is SVGAGI in the germline V gene. V lost 6 bases to trimming and J lost 5 bases, with 4 bases between them. The DNA for the CDR3 is TGTGCCAGCAGGGGATATGGCTACACCTTC. Its translation is CASRGYGYTF.

J is TRBJ2-3 and V is TRBV2; D is unclear. The CDR3 is 13 amino acids. Trimming pared 3 bases from V and 4 bases from J, leaving 8 bases between. Germline CDR1 is SNHLY and CDR2 is FYNNEI. The CDR3 coding sequence is TGTGCCAGCAGTGATGGCGGACCAGATACGCAGTATTTT. This codes for CASSDGGPDTQYF.

The chain uses TRBV30 and TRBJ1-6; D gene ambiguous. Germline lookup yields CDR1 GTSNPN and CDR2 SVGIG (reference sequence). This CDR3 is 15 amino acids long. The V end lost 4 bases, the J end lost 0 bases, and 10 bases lay between the germline ends. For the CDR3, the DNA is TGTGCCTGGACTCAACAGAGCTCCTATAATTCACCCCTCCACTTT. It encodes CAWTQQSSYNSPLHF.

The V call is TRBV25-1, the J call TRBJ2-5, with 9 bases fitting TRBD1. CDR3 length: 17 amino acids. Trimming cost V 2 bases and J 2 bases; bases outside gene matches: 9. Germline CDR1 and CDR2: MGHDK and SYGVNS. The CDR3 protein is CASSEIPPGQGQETQYF. The CDR3 nucleotides are TGTGCCAGCAGTGAAATCCCCCCGGGACAGGGACAAGAGACCCAGTACTTC.

V gene TRBV27 combines with J gene TRBJ2-7, with 10 bases fitting TRBD2. From germline, CDR1 is MNHEY and CDR2 SMNVEV (reference sequence). This CDR3 has 14 amino acids. V was pared by 5 bases and J by 2 bases, with 3 bases of the junction left unmatched. The CDR3: CASSPLAGTYEQYF. CDR3 DNA: TGTGCCAGCAGTCCACTAGCGGGGACCTACGAGCAGTACTTC.

The chain is built from TRBV4-1 and TRBJ1-6; D is uncertain. Germline values: CDR1 MGHRA, CDR2 YSYEKL. The CDR3 is 15 amino acids. Trimming removed 1 base at V and 3 bases at J, with 7 bases between. For the CDR3, the DNA is TGCGCCAGCAGCCAAGCGGAGCGCTATAATTCACCCCTCCACTTT. Its protein is CASSQAERYNSPLHF.

The V and J genes are TRBV2 and TRBJ1-2, with a possible D match to TRBD1 (6 bases). Trimming removed 7 bases from V and 4 bases from J, with 10 bases in between. CDR3 length equals 12 residues. Germline V lookup: CDR1 SNHLY, CDR2 FYNNEI. The CDR3 loop is CASTTGIYGYTF. The CDR3 coding sequence is TGTGCCAGCACGACAGGAATCTATGGCTACACCTTC.

This clone was seen a single time. The rearrangement uses TRBV27 and TRBJ2-2; D might be TRBD1 (5 bases). In germline, CDR1 is MNHEY, CDR2 SMNVEV (reference sequence). Deletions cut 2 bases from V and 5 bases from J, with 15 bases between. The CDR3 length is 16 residues. Written as DNA, the CDR3 is TGTGCCAGCAGTTTAGGGTGGGGCGAGAAAACCGGGGAGCTGTTTTTT. Translated: CASSLGWGEKTGELFF.

This chain links TRBV18 with TRBJ1-2; 10 nucleotides match TRBD1. J gave up 5 bases and V 2 bases, and 8 bases lay outside the gene matches. Per the germline V gene, CDR1 is KGHSH and CDR2 is LQKENI. This CDR3 has 16 residues. CDR3 sequence (DNA): TGTGCCAGCTCACCAATTGGGACAGGGGATGGATATGGCTACACCTTC. This translates into CASSPIGTGDGYGYTF.

Only one count was recorded for this clone. Here the CDR3 DNA reads TGCGCCAGCAGTCACTTTGAGGGAATCCACCAAGAGACCCAGTACTTC. The encoded protein is CASSHFEGIHQETQYF. The chain joins TRBV23-1 to TRBJ2-5; D is possibly TRBD2 (5 bases). TRBV23-1 is designated an ORF whose function remains uncertain. V was trimmed by 3 bases and J by 0 bases, leaving 14 bases between them. CDR3 length: 16 amino acids.

The J gene is TRBJ2-5, the V gene TRBV25-1; D gene ambiguous. The J call may not be correct, given that the DNA end is closer to TRBJ2-7. The CDR3 consists of 11 residues. The germline V gene encodes CDR1 MGHDK and CDR2 SYGVNS. Here the CDR3 reads CASSDNYEQYF. The CDR3 coding sequence is TGTGCCAGCAGTGATAATTACGAGCAGTACTTC.